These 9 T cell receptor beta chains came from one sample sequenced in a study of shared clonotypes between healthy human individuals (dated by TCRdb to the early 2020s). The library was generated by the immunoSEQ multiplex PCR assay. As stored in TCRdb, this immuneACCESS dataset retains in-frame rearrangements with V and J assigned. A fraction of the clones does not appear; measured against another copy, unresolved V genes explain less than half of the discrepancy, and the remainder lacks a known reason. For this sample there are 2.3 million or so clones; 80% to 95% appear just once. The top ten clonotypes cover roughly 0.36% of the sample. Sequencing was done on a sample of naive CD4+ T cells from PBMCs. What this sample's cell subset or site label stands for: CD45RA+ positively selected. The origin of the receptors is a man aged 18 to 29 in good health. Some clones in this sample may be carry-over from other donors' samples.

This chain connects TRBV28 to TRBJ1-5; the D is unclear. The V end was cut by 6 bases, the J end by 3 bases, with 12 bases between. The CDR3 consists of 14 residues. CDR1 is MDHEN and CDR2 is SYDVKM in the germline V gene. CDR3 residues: CASRFTGPNQPQHF. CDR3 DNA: TGTGCCAGCAGGTTTACCGGGCCCAATCAGCCCCAGCATTTT.

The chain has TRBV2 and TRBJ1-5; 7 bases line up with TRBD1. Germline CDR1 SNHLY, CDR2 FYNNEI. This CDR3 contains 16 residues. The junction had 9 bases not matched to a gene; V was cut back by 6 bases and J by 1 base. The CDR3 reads CASRRARGSSNQPQHF. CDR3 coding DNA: TGTGCCAGCAGACGAGCCAGGGGGTCGAGCAATCAGCCCCAGCATTTT. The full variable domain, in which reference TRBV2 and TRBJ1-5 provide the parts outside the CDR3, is EPEVTQTPSHQVTQMGQEVILRCVPISNHLYFYWYRQILGQKVEFLVSFYNNEISEKSEIFDDQFSVERPDGSNFTLKIRSTKLEDSAMYFCASRRARGSSNQPQHFGDGTRLSIL.

CDR3 residues: CASSPPVGGPETQYF. The CDR3 DNA sequence: TGTGCCAGCTCACCACCCGTCGGGGGGCCAGAGACCCAGTACTTC. This rearrangement joins TRBV18 to TRBJ2-5; the D gene is possibly TRBD2 (7 bases). Germline CDR1 and CDR2: KGHSH and LQKENI. Trimming removed 0 bases at V and 4 bases at J, with 12 bases between. The CDR3 length is 15 residues.

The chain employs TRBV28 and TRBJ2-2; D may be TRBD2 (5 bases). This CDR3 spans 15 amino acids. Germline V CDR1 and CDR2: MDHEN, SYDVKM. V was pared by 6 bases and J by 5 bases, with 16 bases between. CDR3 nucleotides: TGTGCCAGCAGGGAGGACTTGGGATATACCGGGGAGCTGTTTTTT. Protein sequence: CASREDLGYTGELFF.

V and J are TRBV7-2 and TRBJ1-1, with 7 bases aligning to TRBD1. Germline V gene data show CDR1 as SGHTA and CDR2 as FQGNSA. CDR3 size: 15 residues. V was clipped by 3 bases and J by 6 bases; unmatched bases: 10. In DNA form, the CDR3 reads TGTGCCAGCAGCTTCCGACAGGGCTGGGTCGCTGAAGCTTTCTTT. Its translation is CASSFRQGWVAEAFF.

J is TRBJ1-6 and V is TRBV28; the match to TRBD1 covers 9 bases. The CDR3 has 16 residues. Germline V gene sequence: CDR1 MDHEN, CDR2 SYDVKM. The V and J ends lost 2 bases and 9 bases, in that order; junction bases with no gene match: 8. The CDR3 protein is CASSLLTGGQPSPLHF. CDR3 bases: TGTGCCAGCAGTTTACTGACAGGGGGTCAACCTTCACCCCTCCACTTT. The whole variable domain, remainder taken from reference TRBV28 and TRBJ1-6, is DVKVTQSSRYLVKRTGEKVFLECVQDMDHENMFWYRQDPGLGLRLIYFSYDVKMKEKGDIPEGYSVSREKKERFSLILESASTNQTSMYLCASSLLTGGQPSPLHFGNGTRLTVT.

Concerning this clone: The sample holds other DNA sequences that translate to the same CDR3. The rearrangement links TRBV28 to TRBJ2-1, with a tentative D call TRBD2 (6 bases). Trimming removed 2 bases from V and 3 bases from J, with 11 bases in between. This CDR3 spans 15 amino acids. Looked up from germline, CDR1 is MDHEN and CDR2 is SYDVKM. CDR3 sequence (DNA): TGTGCCAGCAGTTTAGGGGGGAGTGGCTACAATGAGCAGTTCTTC. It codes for CASSLGGSGYNEQFF. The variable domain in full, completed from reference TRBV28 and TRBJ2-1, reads DVKVTQSSRYLVKRTGEKVFLECVQDMDHENMFWYRQDPGLGLRLIYFSYDVKMKEKGDIPEGYSVSREKKERFSLILESASTNQTSMYLCASSLGGSGYNEQFFGPGTRLTVL.

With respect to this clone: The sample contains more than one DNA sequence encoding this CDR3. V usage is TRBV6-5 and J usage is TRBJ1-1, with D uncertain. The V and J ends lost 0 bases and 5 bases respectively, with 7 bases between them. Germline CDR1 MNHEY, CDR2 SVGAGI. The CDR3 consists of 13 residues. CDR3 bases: TGTGCCAGCAGTTACTCGAGAGGGACTGAAGCTTTCTTT. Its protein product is CASSYSRGTEAFF.

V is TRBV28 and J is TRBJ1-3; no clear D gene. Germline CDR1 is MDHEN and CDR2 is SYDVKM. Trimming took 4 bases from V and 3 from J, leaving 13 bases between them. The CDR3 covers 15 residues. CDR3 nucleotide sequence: TGTGCCAGCAGTTCTCCGGGGAAGAGTGGAAACACCATATATTTT. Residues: CASSSPGKSGNTIYF.